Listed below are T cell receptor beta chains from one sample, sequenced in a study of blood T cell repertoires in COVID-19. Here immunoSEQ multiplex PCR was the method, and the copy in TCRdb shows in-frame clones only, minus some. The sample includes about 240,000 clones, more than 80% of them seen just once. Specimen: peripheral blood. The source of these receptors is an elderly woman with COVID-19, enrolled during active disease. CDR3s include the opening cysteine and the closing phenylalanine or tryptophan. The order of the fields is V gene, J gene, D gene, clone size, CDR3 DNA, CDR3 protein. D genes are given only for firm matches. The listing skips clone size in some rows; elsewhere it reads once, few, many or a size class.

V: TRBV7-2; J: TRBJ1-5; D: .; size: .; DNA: TGTGCCAGCAGCCCCGGGACAATTAGCAATCAGCCCCAGCATTTT; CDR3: CASSPGTISNQPQHF
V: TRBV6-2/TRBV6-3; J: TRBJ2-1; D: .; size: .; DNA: TGTGCCAGCAGTTACGAAGGGGACAATGAGCAGTTCTTC; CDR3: CASSYEGDNEQFF
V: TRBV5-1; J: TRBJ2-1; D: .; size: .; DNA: TGCGCCAGCAGCATTGACAGGCCGGGGAATGAGCAGTTCTTC; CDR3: CASSIDRPGNEQFF
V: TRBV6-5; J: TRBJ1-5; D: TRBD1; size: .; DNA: TGTGCCAGCACCACTACAGGGGGCTATCAGCCCCAGCATTTT; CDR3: CASTTTGGYQPQHF
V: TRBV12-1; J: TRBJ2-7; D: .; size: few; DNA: TGTGCCAGCAGCTTTGACCGACTAGCGGGTTACTACGAGCAGTACTTC; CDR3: CASSFDRLAGYYEQYF
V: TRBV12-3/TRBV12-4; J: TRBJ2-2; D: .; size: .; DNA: TGTGCCAGCAGCCCTAGAGGAGCCGGGGAGCTGTTTTTT; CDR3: CASSPRGAGELFF
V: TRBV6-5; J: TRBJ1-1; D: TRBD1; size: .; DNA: TGTGCCAGCAGTTACAGGGGGACAGGAGGACGCGATGCTTTCTTT; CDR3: CASSYRGTGGRDAFF
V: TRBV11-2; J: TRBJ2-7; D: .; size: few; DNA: TGTGCCAGCAGCTTACCTAAGACAGTCCCCGAGCAGTACTTC; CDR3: CASSLPKTVPEQYF
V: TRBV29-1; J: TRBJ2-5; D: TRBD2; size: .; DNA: TGCAGCACCCGGACTAGGCTGCAAGAGACCCAGTACTTC; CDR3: CSTRTRLQETQYF
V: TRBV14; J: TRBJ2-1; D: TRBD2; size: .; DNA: TGTGCCAGCAGCCAAGAGTGGACTAGAGGTGAGCAGTTCTTC; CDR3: CASSQEWTRGEQFF
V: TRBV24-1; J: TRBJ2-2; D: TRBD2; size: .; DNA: TGTGCCACCAGTCTGAATAGCGGGAATGGCGGGGAGCTGTTTTTT; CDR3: CATSLNSGNGGELFF
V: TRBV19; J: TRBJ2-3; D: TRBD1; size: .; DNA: TGTGCCAGTCTCATTGAGCGACAGGGGGAATCAGATACGCAGTATTTT; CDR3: CASLIERQGESDTQYF
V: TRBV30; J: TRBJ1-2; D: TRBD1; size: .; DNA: TGTGCCTGGACTACAGGGGGAGAAAGGAGCTACACCTTC; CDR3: CAWTTGGERSYTF
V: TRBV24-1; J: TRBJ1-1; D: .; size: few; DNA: TGTGCCACCAGTGATTCGGGGTACACTGAAGCTTTCTTT; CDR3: CATSDSGYTEAFF
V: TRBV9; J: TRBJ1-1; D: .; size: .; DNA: TGTGCCAGCAGCTCCCAAGGGGGTTACACTGAAGCTTTCTTT; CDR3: CASSSQGGYTEAFF
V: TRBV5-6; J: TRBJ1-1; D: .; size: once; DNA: TGTGCCAGCAGCTTGGTATCGTGGGCTAACACTGAAGCTTTCTTT; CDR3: CASSLVSWANTEAFF
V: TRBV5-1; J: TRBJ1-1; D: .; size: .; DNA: TGCGCCAGCAGCCCGGCGGCCATCCAAAGAGGAACTGAAGCTTTCTTT; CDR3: CASSPAAIQRGTEAFF
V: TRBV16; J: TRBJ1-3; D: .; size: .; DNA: TGTGCCAGCAGCCAACTAGACTCTGGAAACACCATATATTTT; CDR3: CASSQLDSGNTIYF
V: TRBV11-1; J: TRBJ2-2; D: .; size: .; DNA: TGTGCCAGCAGCGACATTGGGGCCGCGGGAACCGGGGAGCTGTTTTTT; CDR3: CASSDIGAAGTGELFF
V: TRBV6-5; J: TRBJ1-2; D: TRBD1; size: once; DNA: TGTGCCAGCAGATCGGGGCAGGGGGCGAGCTATGGCTACACCTTC; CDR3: CASRSGQGASYGYTF
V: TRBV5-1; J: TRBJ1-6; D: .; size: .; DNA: TGCGCCAGCAGCCCCCGGGGTCAGGATTCACCCCTCCACTTT; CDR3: CASSPRGQDSPLHF
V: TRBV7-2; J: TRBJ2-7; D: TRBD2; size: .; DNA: TGTGCCAGCAGCTTAGGGGCTAGCGGAGTTTACGAGCAGTACTTC; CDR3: CASSLGASGVYEQYF
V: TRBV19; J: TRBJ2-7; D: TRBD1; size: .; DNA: TGTGCCAGTAAGGGGACAGGAGCCTACGAGCAGTACTTC; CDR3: CASKGTGAYEQYF
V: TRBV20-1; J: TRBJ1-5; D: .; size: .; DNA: TGCAGTGCTAGTGGCGGGGGGACCTCCAATCAGCCCCAGCATTTT; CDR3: CSASGGGTSNQPQHF
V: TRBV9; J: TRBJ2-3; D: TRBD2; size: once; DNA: TGTGCCAGCAGCGTTTCTAGCGGGGGGGTTGATACGCAGTATTTT; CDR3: CASSVSSGGVDTQYF
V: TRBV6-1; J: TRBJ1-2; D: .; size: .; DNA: TGTGCCAGCAGTGAAGCGAGCGCAGGGAACTATGGCTACACCTTC; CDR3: CASSEASAGNYGYTF
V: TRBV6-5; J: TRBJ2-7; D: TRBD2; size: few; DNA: TGTGCCAGCAGTTACTCCGGGCGGGAGCGCCCTTACGAGCAGTACTTC; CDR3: CASSYSGRERPYEQYF
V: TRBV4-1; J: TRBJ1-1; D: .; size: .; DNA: TGCGCCAGCAGCCACGGGGCTGCGGACAGTAGGGAACAAGCTTTCTTT; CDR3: CASSHGAADSREQAFF
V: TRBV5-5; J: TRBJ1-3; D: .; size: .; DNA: TGTGCCAGCAGCCGGCCCAAGGGGGGAAACACCATATATTTT; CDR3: CASSRPKGGNTIYF
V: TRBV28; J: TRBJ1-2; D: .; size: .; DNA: TGTGCCAGCAGTTTCCTCGATGGCTACACCTTC; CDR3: CASSFLDGYTF
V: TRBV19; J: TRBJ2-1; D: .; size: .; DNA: TGTGCCAGTAGTATAGCCGGCCTAGCGCTCCATGAGCAGTTCTTC; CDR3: CASSIAGLALHEQFF
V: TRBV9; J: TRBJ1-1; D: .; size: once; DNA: TGTGCCAGCAGCGTCACGGGCGTGAAGCAGGGTGAAGCTTTCTTT; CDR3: CASSVTGVKQGEAFF
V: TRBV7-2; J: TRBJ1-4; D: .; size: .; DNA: TGTGCCAGCAGCTTAGAAGCGCCAGCCTTAACTAATGAAAAACTGTTTTTT; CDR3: CASSLEAPALTNEKLFF
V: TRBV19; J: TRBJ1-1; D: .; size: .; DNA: TGTGCCAGTAGGCCCCTCGGTGCTGAAGCTTTCTTT; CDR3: CASRPLGAEAFF
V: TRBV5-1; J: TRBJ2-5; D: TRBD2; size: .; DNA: TGCGCCAGCCTCGGGCTAGCGGGAAGGCAAGAGACCCAGTACTTC; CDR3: CASLGLAGRQETQYF
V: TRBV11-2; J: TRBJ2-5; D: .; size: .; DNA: TGTGCCAGCAGCTTAGCCGGGAGTAAGACCCAGTACTTC; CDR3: CASSLAGSKTQYF
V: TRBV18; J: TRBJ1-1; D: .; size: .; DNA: TGTGCCAGCTCAACCCGAGACAGACATACTGAAGCTTTCTTT; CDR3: CASSTRDRHTEAFF
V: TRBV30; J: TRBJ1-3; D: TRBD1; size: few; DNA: TGTGCCTGGAGTCGACAGGGTGTGGGAAACACCATATATTTT; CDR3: CAWSRQGVGNTIYF
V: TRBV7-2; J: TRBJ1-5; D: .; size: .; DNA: TGTGCCAGCAGCTTAAGGGGGGGCCAGGGGCTTAGCAATCAGCCCCAGCATTTT; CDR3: CASSLRGGQGLSNQPQHF
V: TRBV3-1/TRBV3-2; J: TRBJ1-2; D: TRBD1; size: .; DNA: TGTGCCAGCAGCCAATCGGACAGGGGCGCCTATGGCTACACCTTC; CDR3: CASSQSDRGAYGYTF
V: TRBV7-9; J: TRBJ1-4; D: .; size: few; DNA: TGTGCCAGCAGTCGTGCAGGGGTGGGCAGTGAGGAAAAACTGTTTTTT; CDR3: CASSRAGVGSEEKLFF
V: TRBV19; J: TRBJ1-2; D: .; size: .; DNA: TGTGCCAGTAGTGCCACCGACAGGCGACAAGGCTACACCTTC; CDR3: CASSATDRRQGYTF
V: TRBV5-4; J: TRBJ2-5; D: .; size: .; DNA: TGTGCCAGCAGCTTGGATGCAGGTGCGCAGCCCCAGTACTTC; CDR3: CASSLDAGAQPQYF
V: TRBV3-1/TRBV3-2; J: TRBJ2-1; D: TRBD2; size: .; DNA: TGTGCCAGCAGCCTGGGAGGGTCATACAATGAGCAGTTCTTC; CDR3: CASSLGGSYNEQFF
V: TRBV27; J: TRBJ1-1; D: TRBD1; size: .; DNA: TGTGCCAGCAGTTTATGGGGCAGGGGGCTTAAAATTATGAACACTGAAGCTTTCTTT; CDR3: CASSLWGRGLKIMNTEAFF
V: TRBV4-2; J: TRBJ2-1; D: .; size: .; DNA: TGTGCCAGCAGCCAAGAGGACTCGCCCTACAATGAGCAGTTCTTC; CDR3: CASSQEDSPYNEQFF
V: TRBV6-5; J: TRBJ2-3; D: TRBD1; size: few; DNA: TGTGCCAGCAACCCCGGGACAGGGTGGGGAGATACGCAGTATTTT; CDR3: CASNPGTGWGDTQYF
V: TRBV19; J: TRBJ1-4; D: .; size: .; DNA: TGTGCCAGTAGTAGTTTCGCGGGGTATTCTAATGAAAAACTGTTTTTT; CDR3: CASSSFAGYSNEKLFF
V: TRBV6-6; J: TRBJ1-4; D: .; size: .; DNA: TGTGCCAGCAGTTACTCAGGGGTGGGGGAAAAACTGTTTTTT; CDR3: CASSYSGVGEKLFF
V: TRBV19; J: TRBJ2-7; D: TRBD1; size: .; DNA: TGTGCCAGTAGACCCTGGGGACAGGGGGCGGGAGAGCAGTACTTC; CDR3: CASRPWGQGAGEQYF
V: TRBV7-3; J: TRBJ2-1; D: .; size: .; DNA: TGTGCCAGCAGCTTAATGAGCTCCTACAATGAGCAGTTCTTC; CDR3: CASSLMSSYNEQFF
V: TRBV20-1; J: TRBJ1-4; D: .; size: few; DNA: TGCAGTGCTAGTTTGAGAGGTAACCTATTTTTT; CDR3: CSASLRGNLFF